Below are 18 T cell receptor beta chains sequenced from a single sample in a study of OX40 agonist ivuxolimab in advanced cancers. Assay used: immunoSEQ multiplex PCR; TCRdb lists only in-frame clones, some missing. The table lists approximately 90,000 clones, roughly nine tenths of them singletons. This specimen consisted of CD4+ or CD8+ T cells sorted from blood, obtained in a trial of the OX40 agonist ivuxolimab. The receptors stem from an adult with an advanced solid tumor such as melanoma, head and neck, liver or kidney cancer.

V and J are TRBV5-1 and TRBJ2-1; TRBD1 is a possible D gene (5 bases). Trimming took 4 bases from V and 4 from J, leaving 12 bases between them. The CDR3 loop spans 14 amino acids. From germline, CDR1 is SGHRS and CDR2 YFSETQ. This CDR3 is CASSPRTLYNEQFF. The CDR3 coding sequence is TGCGCCAGCAGCCCTAGGACACTATACAATGAGCAGTTCTTC.

The rearrangement links TRBV11-1 to TRBJ2-1, with TRBD2 identical over 9 bases. The germline CDR1 and CDR2 sequences are SGHAT and FQDESV (reference sequence). CDR3 size: 16 residues. V shed 1 base, J shed 5 bases, and the junction held 6 bases outside the gene matches. CDR3: CASSLGGGRGNNEQFF. The CDR3 bases are TGTGCCAGCAGCTTAGGTGGCGGGAGGGGTAACAATGAGCAGTTCTTC.

A remark on this clone: The junction departs from the called germline gene at one end, perhaps through a read error. This chain joins TRBV29-1 and TRBJ2-7; D is undetermined. The CDR3 has 11 amino acids. Looked up from germline, CDR1 is SQVTM and CDR2 is ANQGSEA. The CDR3 DNA reads as TGCAGCGTTGAAGATAAGGGAAGTAGTAGTTTC. It codes for CSVEDKGSSSF.

This rearrangement joins TRBV7-8 to TRBJ2-7; D gene ambiguous. The CDR3 consists of 11 residues. The germline V gene has CDR1 SGHVS and CDR2 FQNEAQ. V gave up 5 bases and J gave up 6 bases, with 8 bases separating them. The CDR3 bases are TGTGCCAGCAGCATATATGGCGAGCAGTACTTC. It is translated as CASSIYGEQYF.

This clone appeared once. The gene calls are TRBV5-1 and TRBJ1-2, with no clear D. The CDR3 consists of 14 residues. Trimming removed 2 bases from V and 1 base from J, with 9 bases in between. Germline loops: CDR1 SGHRS, CDR2 YFSETQ. CDR3 amino acids: CASSFTRINYGYTF. CDR3 bases: TGCGCCAGCAGCTTCACCAGGATTAACTATGGCTACACCTTC.

CDR3 loop: CASSLTAYNEQFF. Written as DNA, the CDR3 is TGTGCCAGCAGCCTGACAGCCTACAATGAGCAGTTCTTC. This chain joins TRBV11-2 and TRBJ2-1; possibly TRBD1 for D (5 bases). The CDR3 has 13 residues. Germline lookup yields CDR1 SGHAT and CDR2 FQNNGV. Trimming cost V 5 bases and J 2 bases, with 7 bases left between them.

V and J are TRBV5-8 and TRBJ2-5; TRBD2 matches at 15 bases. This CDR3 spans 17 amino acids. Germline V lookup: CDR1 SGHTS, CDR2 YDEGEE. The ends lost 4 bases at V and 5 bases at J; junction bases unmatched: 9. This chain's CDR3 is CASSPWTSGGAVETQYF. The CDR3 nucleotides read TGTGCCAGCAGCCCTTGGACTAGCGGGGGGGCGGTGGAGACCCAGTACTTC.

This chain links TRBV13 with TRBJ1-5; no reliable D call. The CDR3 loop spans 14 amino acids. CDR1 and CDR2 (germline): PRHDT, FYEKMQ (reference sequence). Trimming stripped 5 bases from V and 6 bases from J, with 14 bases between. The CDR3 DNA is TGTGCCAGCAGCGTCTGTACCTTCGGTCAGCCCCAGCATTTT. This sequence encodes CASSVCTFGQPQHF.

The chain's CDR3 is CASRAAGQNTEAFF. The CDR3 DNA follows: TGTGCCAGCAGGGCGGCAGGGCAGAACACTGAAGCTTTCTTT. The chain joins TRBV27 to TRBJ1-1, with D possibly TRBD1 on 5 matching bases. CDR1 MNHEY and CDR2 SMNVEV come from the germline V gene (reference sequence). The length of the CDR3 is 14 residues. Trimming stripped 6 bases from V and 1 base from J, with 12 bases between.

The chain employs TRBV19 and TRBJ2-2, with D uncertain. The CDR3 contains 15 residues. The V end was cut by 2 bases, the J end by 6 bases, with 13 bases between. Germline V CDR1 and CDR2: LNHDA, SQIVND (reference sequence). CDR3 amino acids: CASSIRTLGPGELFF. The CDR3 DNA reads as TGTGCCAGTAGTATAAGAACCTTGGGTCCCGGGGAGCTGTTTTTT.

The rearrangement joins TRBV11-2 to TRBJ1-2, with no clear D. Germline V CDR1 and CDR2: SGHAT, FQNNGV. The length of the CDR3 is 13 residues. V gave up 3 bases and J gave up 8 bases, with 13 bases separating them. The CDR3 spells CASSFFGEGGYTF. DNA for the CDR3: TGTGCCAGCAGCTTTTTCGGGGAAGGCGGCTACACCTTC.

The CDR3, as DNA: TGTGCCAGCAGTTACGGCGGGGCTAAGAACACTGAAGCTTTCTTT. This gives the protein CASSYGGAKNTEAFF. V gene TRBV6-6 combines with J gene TRBJ1-1, with D tentatively TRBD1 (5 bases). The CDR3 loop spans 15 amino acids. CDR1 is MNHNY, CDR2 SVGAGI, per germline (reference sequence). Between the trimmed V and J ends, which lost 2 bases and 1 base, there was a span of 11 bases.

The chain links TRBV11-3 to TRBJ2-1; D is ambiguous. CDR1 is SGHNT, CDR2 YENEEA, per germline. This CDR3 has 14 residues. V lost 4 bases, J lost 11 bases, and 18 bases lay in between. The CDR3, as DNA: TGTGCCAGCAGCTACATCACCGAGGCCGCTCAGCAGTTCTTC. Translating gives CASSYITEAAQQFF.

This clone appeared a single time. The J gene is TRBJ2-3, the V gene TRBV6-1; D gene unclear. The CDR3 totals 15 residues. The V end was cut by 1 base, the J end by 6 bases, with 14 bases between. Germline values: CDR1 MNHNS, CDR2 SASEGT. The DNA for the CDR3 is TGTGCCAGCAGTGAAGTCCCTCTAGAGTCCGATACGCAGTATTTT. Amino acids: CASSEVPLESDTQYF.

This chain uses TRBV9 with TRBJ2-3, with D possibly being TRBD2 (5 bases). Germline loops: CDR1 SGDLS, CDR2 YYNGEE. The CDR3 has 16 residues. Trimming cost V 3 bases and J 0 bases, with 14 bases left between them. The CDR3 is CASSAIASGSTDTQYF. In nucleotides, the CDR3 is TGTGCCAGCAGCGCCATAGCGTCGGGGAGCACAGATACGCAGTATTTT.

The chain employs TRBV6-5 and TRBJ2-1, with a possible D match to TRBD1 (5 bases). V was trimmed by 9 bases and J by 2 bases, leaving 11 bases between them. Germline V lookup: CDR1 MNHEY, CDR2 SVGAGI. The CDR3 runs to 13 residues. CDR3 nucleotides: TGTGCCAGGCTAGGGGTGCCCTACAATGAGCAGTTCTTC. Translated: CARLGVPYNEQFF.

The V call is TRBV2, the J call TRBJ2-7; D might be TRBD1 (5 bases). The germline V and J ends were trimmed by 4 bases and 5 bases, with 9 bases remaining between them. CDR3 length: 12 amino acids. Germline-derived CDR1 and CDR2 are SNHLY and FYNNEI. The CDR3 reads CASSGGSHEQYF. The CDR3 nucleotides are TGTGCCAGCAGTGGGGGCAGCCACGAGCAGTACTTC.

Written as DNA, the CDR3 is TGTGCCAGCAGTCTTAGCGGGAGGGCCCCCGGCTACAATGAGCAGTTCTTC. Translated: CASSLSGRAPGYNEQFF. This sequence joins TRBV7-9 and TRBJ2-1; 11 bases fit TRBD2. V dropped 6 bases and J dropped 3; count of bases not matched to a gene: 10. The CDR3 totals 17 residues. Germline lookup yields CDR1 SEHNR and CDR2 FQNEAQ (reference sequence).